The source of this TCR beta chain is a study of identical twins. MiXCR, applied by TCRdb to the 5' RACE reads, yields one record per CDR3 protein. Among approximately 240,000 distinct CDR3 sequences listed, about 14% were seen once. Points from the study as a whole: Invariant MAIT and iNKT cells are populations that could partly confound zero-insertion analyses. Out-of-frame TCR alpha sharing observed in monozygotic twins exceeded model estimates. Excess sharing by twins proved weaker in beta out-of-frame sequences. Conclusions were drawn cross-sectionally by statistical analysis, without following the same donors.

This clonotype occurred a few times. Antigen specificity is unknown. The length of the CDR3 is 12 residues. CDR1 is SQVTM, CDR2 ANQGSEA, per germline. V was clipped by 6 bases and J by 2 bases, with 9 bases between them. The chain couples TRBV29-1 to TRBJ2-3; D possibly matches TRBD1 or TRBD2 (5 bases each). The receptor was derived from a woman between 18 and 29 years old in good health. The specimen was memory (CD45RO+) T cells sorted from blood. The DNA of the CDR3 is TGCAGCGTGCCCGGGACCACAGATACGCAGTATTTT. It encodes CSVPGTTDTQYF.